Listed below are T cell receptor beta chains from one sample, sequenced in a study of blood T cell repertoires in COVID-19. Assay: immunoSEQ multiplex PCR; the TCRdb copy retains only in-frame clones and omits some. This sample carries about 160,000 clones, around 85% of them seen once, and the ten largest clones take 3.3%. Sequencing was carried out using peripheral blood. Every receptor here comes from a human donor with acute or convalescent COVID-19. The donor label of this sample is uncertain. The CDR3 runs from the conserved cysteine through the conserved F or W. A D gene is named only where the DNA matches it firmly. Only some rows state a clone size, as once, few, many or a class for expanded clones.

>TRBD1|TRBJ1-1|TRBV28|-
CASSFGSGQGTEAFF
TGTGCCAGCAGTTTCGGATCGGGACAGGGGACTGAAGCTTTCTTT
>TRBD1|TRBJ1-6|TRBV3-1/TRBV3-2|-
CASSQDWGQGAKSYNSPLHF
TGTGCCAGCAGCCAAGATTGGGGACAGGGGGCGAAGTCCTATAATTCACCCCTCCACTTT
>-|TRBJ1-1|TRBV28|-
CASTLKWTEAFF
TGTGCCAGCACCCTAAAGTGGACTGAAGCTTTCTTT
>TRBD1|TRBJ1-2|TRBV10-2|-
CASSEGTGYGYTF
TGCGCCAGCAGTGAAGGGACAGGGTATGGCTACACCTTC
>-|TRBJ1-2|TRBV7-9|-
CASSPGFYGYTF
TGTGCCAGCAGCCCGGGGTTCTATGGCTACACCTTC
>-|TRBJ2-3|TRBV2|-
CASRTSPSTDTQYF
TGTGCCAGCAGAACTAGCCCTAGCACAGATACGCAGTATTTT
>-|TRBJ2-2|TRBV28|-
CASSRGGRNTGELFF
TGTGCCAGCAGTAGAGGGGGTCGGAACACCGGGGAGCTGTTTTTT
>TRBD1|TRBJ1-5|TRBV19|-
CASNTLGQGDNQPQHF
TGTGCCAGTAATACCTTGGGACAGGGCGACAATCAGCCCCAGCATTTT
>-|TRBJ1-5|TRBV27|-
CASSPHELLEPQHF
TGTGCCAGCAGTCCTCATGAGCTATTAGAGCCCCAGCATTTT
>-|TRBJ1-1|TRBV30|-
CAWKQGWTEAFF
TGTGCCTGGAAGCAGGGGTGGACTGAAGCTTTCTTT
>TRBD2|TRBJ2-3|TRBV24-1|-
CATSWTSGAPSTDTQYF
TGTGCCACCAGTTGGACTAGCGGGGCACCTAGCACAGATACGCAGTATTTT
>TRBD1|TRBJ1-1|TRBV5-4|-
CASSSRDRVGTEAFF
TGTGCCAGCAGCTCACGGGACAGGGTGGGCACTGAAGCTTTCTTT
>-|TRBJ2-7|TRBV5-1|few
CASRQGLKGPSDGEQYF
TGCGCCAGCCGCCAGGGTCTTAAGGGGCCCTCCGATGGAGAGCAGTACTTC
>TRBD1|TRBJ1-2|TRBV30|-
CAWSVGSGGSDGYTF
TGTGCCTGGAGTGTAGGGTCAGGGGGCTCTGATGGCTACACCTTC
>TRBD1|TRBJ1-2|TRBV13|-
CASSLVGGGYGYTF
TGTGCCAGCAGCTTAGTAGGGGGCGGTTATGGCTACACCTTC
>-|TRBJ1-5|TRBV18|-
CASSPTLNQPQHF
TGTGCCAGCTCACCGACATTAAATCAGCCCCAGCATTTT
>-|TRBJ1-5|TRBV11-3|-
CASSLHGRGNQPQHF
TGTGCCAGCAGCTTACATGGGAGGGGAAATCAGCCCCAGCATTTT
>-|TRBJ2-5|TRBV2|few
CASIFREETQYF
TGTGCCAGCATTTTCAGGGAAGAGACCCAGTACTTC
>-|TRBJ1-1|TRBV24-1|-
CATSWTDTEAFF
TGTGCCACCAGTTGGACAGACACTGAAGCTTTCTTT
>-|TRBJ2-7|TRBV3-1/TRBV3-2|-
CASSQAQLPYEQYF
TGTGCCAGCAGCCAAGCCCAACTACCCTACGAGCAGTACTTC
>-|TRBJ2-3|TRBV4-1|few
CASSARDGSADTQYF
TGCGCCAGCAGCGCTCGGGACGGGAGTGCAGATACGCAGTATTTT
>-|TRBJ1-2|TRBV9|-
CASSGQANYGYTF
TGTGCCAGCAGCGGACAGGCGAACTATGGCTACACCTTC